This T cell receptor beta chain was captured in a study of graft-versus-host responses after intestinal transplantation. Study-level background: The transplants performed in recipients were multivisceral, liver-intestinal, or isolated intestinal. Following induction with anti-thymocyte globulin, all recipients were given tacrolimus and steroids for roughly three years.

Study results and limitations: Recipient marrow showed GvH clones, some seen first in ileum or blood. With peak circulating GvH clone levels came an association with early post-transplant HvG declines.

About this clone: What it binds is unknown. Other DNA sequences of this sample code for an identical CDR3.

Only in-frame clones appear in the TCRdb table, and some are missing; sequencing was by immunoSEQ multiplex PCR. The sample includes 43,000 or so clones, approximately 95% seen only once; the top ten take about 1.4%. The CDR3 has 15 amino acids. Unmatched junction bases numbered 10, after V lost 5 bases and J lost 5 bases. In germline, CDR1 is SEHNR, CDR2 FQNEAQ (reference sequence). Source: PBMCs, taken approximately 350 days after intestinal transplant. The chain combines TRBV7-9 with TRBJ2-5, with 8 bases aligning to TRBD2. This receptor was obtained from a human patient who received an intestinal transplant, so some T cells may come from the graft donor. The DNA of the CDR3 is TGTGCCAGCAGCGGGGGTCGGGAGGGCCCTGAGACCCAGTACTTC. Translating gives CASSGGREGPETQYF. Filled out from reference TRBV7-9 and TRBJ2-5, the complete variable domain reads DTGVSQNPRHKITKRGQNVTFRCDPISEHNRLYWYRQTLGQGPEFLTYFQNEAQLEKSRLLSDRFSAERPKGSFSTLEIQRTEQGDSAMYLCASSGGREGPETQYFGPGTRLLVL.